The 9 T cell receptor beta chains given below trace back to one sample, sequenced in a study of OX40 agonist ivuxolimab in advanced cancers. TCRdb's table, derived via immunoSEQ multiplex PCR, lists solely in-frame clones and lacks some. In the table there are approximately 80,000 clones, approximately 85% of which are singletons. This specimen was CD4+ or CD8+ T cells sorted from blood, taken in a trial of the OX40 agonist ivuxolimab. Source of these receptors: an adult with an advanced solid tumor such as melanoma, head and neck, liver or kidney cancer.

The CDR3 bases are TGTGCCTGGAGTGTTTTTTGGGGCTACACCTTC. Amino acid sequence: CAWSVFWGYTF. This chain joins TRBV30 and TRBJ1-2; D is unclear. Trimming pared 0 bases from V and 8 bases from J, leaving 7 bases between. Germline CDR1 and CDR2: GTSNPN and SVGIG (reference sequence). The length of the CDR3 is 11 residues.

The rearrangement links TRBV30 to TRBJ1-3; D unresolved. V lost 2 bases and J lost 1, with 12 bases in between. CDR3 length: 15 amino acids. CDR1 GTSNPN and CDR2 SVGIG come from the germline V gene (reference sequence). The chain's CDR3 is CAWSPPDSSGNTIYF. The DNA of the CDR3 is TGTGCCTGGAGTCCCCCAGATTCATCTGGAAACACCATATATTTT.

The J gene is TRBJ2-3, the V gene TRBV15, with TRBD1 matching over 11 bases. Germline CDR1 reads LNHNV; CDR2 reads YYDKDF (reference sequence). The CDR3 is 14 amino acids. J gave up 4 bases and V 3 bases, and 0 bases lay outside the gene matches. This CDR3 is CATSRDRGPDTQYF. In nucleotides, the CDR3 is TGTGCCACCAGCAGGGACAGGGGGCCAGATACGCAGTATTTT.

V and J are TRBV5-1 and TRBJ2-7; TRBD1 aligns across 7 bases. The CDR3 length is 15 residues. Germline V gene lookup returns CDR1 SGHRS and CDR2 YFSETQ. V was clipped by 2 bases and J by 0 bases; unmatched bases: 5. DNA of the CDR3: TGCGCCAGCAGCTTTGGTTGGGACAGCTCCTACGAGCAGTACTTC. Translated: CASSFGWDSSYEQYF.

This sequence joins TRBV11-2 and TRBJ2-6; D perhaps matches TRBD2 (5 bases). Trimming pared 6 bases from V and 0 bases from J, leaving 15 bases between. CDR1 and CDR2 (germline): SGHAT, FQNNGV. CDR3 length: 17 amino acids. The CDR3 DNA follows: TGTGCCAGCAGGGGCACCCGGAGGAGCTCTGGGGCCAACGTCCTGACTTTC. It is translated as CASRGTRRSSGANVLTF.

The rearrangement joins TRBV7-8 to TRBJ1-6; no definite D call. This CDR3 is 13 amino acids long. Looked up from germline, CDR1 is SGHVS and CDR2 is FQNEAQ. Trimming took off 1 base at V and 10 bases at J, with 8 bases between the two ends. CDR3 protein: CASSLEVASPLHF. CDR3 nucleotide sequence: TGTGCCAGCAGCTTAGAAGTGGCCTCACCCCTCCACTTT.

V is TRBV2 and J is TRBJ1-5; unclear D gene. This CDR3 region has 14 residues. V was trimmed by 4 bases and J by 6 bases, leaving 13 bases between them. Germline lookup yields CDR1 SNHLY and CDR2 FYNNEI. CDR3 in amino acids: CASSGTRRGQPQHF. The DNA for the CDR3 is TGTGCCAGCAGTGGGACCCGGCGGGGTCAGCCCCAGCATTTT.

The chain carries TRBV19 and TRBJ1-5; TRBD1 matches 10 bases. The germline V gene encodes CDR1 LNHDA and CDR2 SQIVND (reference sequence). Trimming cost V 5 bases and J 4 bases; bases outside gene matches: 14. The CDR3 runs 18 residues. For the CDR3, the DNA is TGTGCCAGTAGTTCGGGACAGGGGCGCCTCTCAGGGAATCAGCCCCAGCATTTT. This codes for CASSSGQGRLSGNQPQHF.

CDR3 sequence: CASSLVAEVEAFF. In DNA form, the CDR3 reads TGCGCCAGCAGCTTGGTGGCAGAAGTAGAAGCTTTCTTT. The chain uses TRBV5-1 and TRBJ1-1; D is unclear. The CDR3 sequence is 13 residues long. Trimming removed 0 bases from V and 8 bases from J, with 11 bases in between. Germline CDR1 reads SGHRS; CDR2 reads YFSETQ.